This passage covers 4 T cell receptor beta chains from one sample sequenced in a study of shared clonotypes between healthy human individuals. Clones were sequenced by immunoSEQ multiplex PCR, and TCRdb holds only the in-frame ones, with some missing. Here the sample spans under 2,500,000 clones, approximately 96% being singletons. Sequencing input: naive CD4+ T cells sorted from blood. Regarding subset: CD45RA+ positively selected. These receptors all come from a man younger than 30 in good health.

The J gene is TRBJ1-2, the V gene TRBV10-3; possibly TRBD1 for D (5 bases). The CDR3 sequence is 17 residues long. V lost 0 bases, J lost 5 bases, and 19 bases lay in between. Germline values: CDR1 ENHRY, CDR2 SYGVKD. The CDR3 DNA reads TGTGCCATCAGTGAGTCCTTCTTGGCAGGGCCGGAATATGGCTACACCTTC. Translated: CAISESFLAGPEYGYTF.

The V and J genes are TRBV7-2 and TRBJ2-3, with D possibly called TRBD1 or TRBD2 (5 bases each). Trimming took off 1 base at V and 3 bases at J, with 14 bases between the two ends. The CDR3 contains 16 residues. From germline, CDR1 is SGHTA and CDR2 FQGNSA. CDR3 in amino acids: CASSLGGPGWTDTQYF. The CDR3 bases are TGTGCCAGCAGCTTAGGGGGCCCGGGGTGGACAGATACGCAGTATTTT.

As to this clone: The sample holds other DNA sequences that translate to the same CDR3. The rearrangement joins TRBV6-1 to TRBJ2-5; a possible D gene is TRBD2 (7 bases). CDR1 is MNHNS and CDR2 is SASEGT in the germline V gene. This CDR3 comprises 14 residues. V was clipped by 3 bases and J by 2 bases, with 10 bases between them. Here the CDR3 reads CASSERGPQETQYF. The CDR3 region has the DNA TGTGCCAGCAGTGAGCGGGGGCCTCAAGAGACCCAGTACTTC.

The chain couples TRBV29-1 to TRBJ2-1; possibly TRBD1 for D (5 bases). The CDR3 sequence is 14 residues long. The V and J ends lost 2 bases and 1 base respectively, with 9 bases between them. CDR1 is SQVTM, CDR2 ANQGSEA, per germline. The CDR3 loop is CSVESRVSYNEQFF. CDR3 in DNA: TGCAGCGTTGAAAGCAGGGTATCCTACAATGAGCAGTTCTTC.